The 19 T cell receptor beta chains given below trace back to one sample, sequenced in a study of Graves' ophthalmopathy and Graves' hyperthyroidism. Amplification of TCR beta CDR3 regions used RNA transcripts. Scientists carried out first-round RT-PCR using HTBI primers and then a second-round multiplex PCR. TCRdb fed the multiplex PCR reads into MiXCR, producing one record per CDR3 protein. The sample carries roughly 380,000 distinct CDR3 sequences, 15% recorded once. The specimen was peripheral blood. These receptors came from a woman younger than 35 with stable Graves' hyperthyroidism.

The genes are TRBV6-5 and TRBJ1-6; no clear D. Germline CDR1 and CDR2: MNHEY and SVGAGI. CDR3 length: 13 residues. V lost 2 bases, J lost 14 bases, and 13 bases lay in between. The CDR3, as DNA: TGTGCCAGCAGTTACGAGAGGCGGGGATCCCTCCACTTT. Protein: CASSYERRGSLHF.

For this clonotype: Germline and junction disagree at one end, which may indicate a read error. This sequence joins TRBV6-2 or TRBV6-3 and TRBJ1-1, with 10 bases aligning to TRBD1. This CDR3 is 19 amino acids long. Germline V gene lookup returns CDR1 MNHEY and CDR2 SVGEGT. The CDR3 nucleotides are TGTGCCAGCAGTTACACAAAACACCGGGACAGGGGATGGCGGACTGAGGCTTTCTTT. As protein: CASSYTKHRDRGWRTEAFF.

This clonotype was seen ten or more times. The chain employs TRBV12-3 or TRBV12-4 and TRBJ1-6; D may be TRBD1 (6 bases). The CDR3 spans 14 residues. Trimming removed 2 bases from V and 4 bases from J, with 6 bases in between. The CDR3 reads CASSLRGYNSPLHF. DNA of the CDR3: TGTGCCAGCAGTTTAAGGGGGTATAATTCACCCCTCCACTTT.

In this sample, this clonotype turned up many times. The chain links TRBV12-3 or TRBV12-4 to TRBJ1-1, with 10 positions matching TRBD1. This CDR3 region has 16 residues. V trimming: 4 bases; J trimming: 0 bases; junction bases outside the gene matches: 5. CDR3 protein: CASSSGTGAMNTEAFF. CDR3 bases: TGTGCCAGCAGTTCCGGGACAGGGGCGATGAACACTGAAGCTTTCTTT.

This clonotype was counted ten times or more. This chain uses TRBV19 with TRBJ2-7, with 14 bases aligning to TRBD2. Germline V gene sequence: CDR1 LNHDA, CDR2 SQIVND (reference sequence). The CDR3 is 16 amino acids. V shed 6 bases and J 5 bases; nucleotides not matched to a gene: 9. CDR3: CASSRLAGGLGDEQYF. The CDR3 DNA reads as TGTGCCAGTAGCCGACTAGCGGGGGGGCTGGGCGACGAGCAGTACTTC. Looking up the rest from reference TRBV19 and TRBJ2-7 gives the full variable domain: DGGITQSPKYLFRKEGQNVTLSCEQNLNHDAMYWYRQDPGQGLRLIYYSQIVNDFQKGDIAEGYSVSREKKESFPLTVTSAQKNPTAFYLCASSRLAGGLGDEQYFGPGTRLTVT.

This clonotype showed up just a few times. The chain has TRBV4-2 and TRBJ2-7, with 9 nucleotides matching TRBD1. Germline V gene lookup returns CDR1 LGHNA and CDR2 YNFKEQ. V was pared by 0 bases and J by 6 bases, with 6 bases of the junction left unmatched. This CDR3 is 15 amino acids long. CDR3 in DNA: TGTGCCAGCAGCCAAGACGGACAGGGGATCTCCGAGCAGTACTTC. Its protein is CASSQDGQGISEQYF.

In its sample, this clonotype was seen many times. In DNA, the CDR3 is TGTGCCAGTAGTATTGGACCCACCGGCGAGCAGTACTTC. As protein: CASSIGPTGEQYF. The rearrangement links TRBV19 to TRBJ2-7, with D unclear. V was cut by 3 bases and J by 6 bases, with 12 bases left in between. CDR1 is LNHDA, CDR2 SQIVND, per germline (reference sequence). This CDR3 contains 13 residues.

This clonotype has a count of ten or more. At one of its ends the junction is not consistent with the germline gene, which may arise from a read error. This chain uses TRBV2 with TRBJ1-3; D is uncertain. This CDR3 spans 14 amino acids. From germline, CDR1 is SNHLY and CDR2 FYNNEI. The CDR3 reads CASGEAISGNTIYF. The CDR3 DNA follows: TGTGCCAGCGGTGAAGCGATCTCTGGAAACACCATATATTTT.

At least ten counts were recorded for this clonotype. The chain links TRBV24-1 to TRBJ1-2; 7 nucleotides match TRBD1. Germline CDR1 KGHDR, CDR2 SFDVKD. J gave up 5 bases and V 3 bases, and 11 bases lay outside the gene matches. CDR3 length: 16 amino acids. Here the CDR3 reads CATSDGGTGQQYGYTF. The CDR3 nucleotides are TGTGCCACCAGTGATGGCGGCACGGGACAGCAATATGGCTACACCTTC.

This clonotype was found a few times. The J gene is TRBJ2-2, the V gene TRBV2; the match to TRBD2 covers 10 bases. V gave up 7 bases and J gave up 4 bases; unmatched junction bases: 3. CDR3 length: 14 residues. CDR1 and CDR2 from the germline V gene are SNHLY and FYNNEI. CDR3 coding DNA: TGTGCCAGCATTGGACTAGCGGTCACCGGGGAGCTGTTTTTT. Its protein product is CASIGLAVTGELFF.

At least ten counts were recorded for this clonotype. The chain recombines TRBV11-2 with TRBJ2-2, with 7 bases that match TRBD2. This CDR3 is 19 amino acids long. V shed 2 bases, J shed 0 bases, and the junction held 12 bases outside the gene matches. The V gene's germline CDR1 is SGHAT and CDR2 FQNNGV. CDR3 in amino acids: CASSLSWRGSPANTGELFF. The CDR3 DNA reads TGTGCCAGCAGCTTATCCTGGCGGGGGAGCCCCGCGAACACCGGGGAGCTGTTTTTT.

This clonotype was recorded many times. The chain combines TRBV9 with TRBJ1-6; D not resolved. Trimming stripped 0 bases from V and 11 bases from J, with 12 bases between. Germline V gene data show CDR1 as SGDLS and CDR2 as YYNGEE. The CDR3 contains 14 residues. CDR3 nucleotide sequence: TGTGCCAGCAGCGTAGGGGTGGGATCGGCACCCCTCCACTTT. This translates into CASSVGVGSAPLHF.

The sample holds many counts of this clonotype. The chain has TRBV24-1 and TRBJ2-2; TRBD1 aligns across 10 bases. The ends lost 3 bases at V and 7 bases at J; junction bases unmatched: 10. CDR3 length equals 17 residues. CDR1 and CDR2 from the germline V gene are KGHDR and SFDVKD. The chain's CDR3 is CATSDMGETGGFGELFF. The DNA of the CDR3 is TGTGCCACCAGTGATATGGGGGAGACAGGGGGCTTCGGGGAGCTGTTTTTT.

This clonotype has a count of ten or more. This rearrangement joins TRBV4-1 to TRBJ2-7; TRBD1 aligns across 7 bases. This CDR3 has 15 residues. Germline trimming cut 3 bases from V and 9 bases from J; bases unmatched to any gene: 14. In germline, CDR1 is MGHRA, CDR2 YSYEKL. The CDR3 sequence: CASSHDRDCLRVQYF. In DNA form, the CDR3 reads TGCGCCAGCAGCCACGACAGGGATTGCCTACGAGTGCAGTACTTC.

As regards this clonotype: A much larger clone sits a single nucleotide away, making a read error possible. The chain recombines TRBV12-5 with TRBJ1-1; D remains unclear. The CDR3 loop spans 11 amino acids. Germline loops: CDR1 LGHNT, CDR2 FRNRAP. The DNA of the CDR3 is TGTGCTAGTGGTCATGATGTGGAGGCTTGCTTT. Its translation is CASGHDVEACF.

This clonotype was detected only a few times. CDR3 region: CASGIRQGGTGELFF. The CDR3, as DNA: TGTGCTAGTGGTATAAGACAGGGCGGCACCGGGGAGCTGTTTTTT. The chain recombines TRBV12-5 with TRBJ2-2; 7 bases agree with TRBD1. The CDR3 extends over 15 amino acids. Germline CDR1 and CDR2: LGHNT and FRNRAP. V lost 5 bases and J lost 4; bases outside the gene matches: 7.

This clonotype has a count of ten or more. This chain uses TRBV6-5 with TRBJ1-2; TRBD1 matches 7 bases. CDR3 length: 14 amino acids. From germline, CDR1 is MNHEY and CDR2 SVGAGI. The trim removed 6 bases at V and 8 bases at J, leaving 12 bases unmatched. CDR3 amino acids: CASSPDQRQGGYTF. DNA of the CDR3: TGTGCCAGCAGCCCCGACCAAAGACAGGGAGGCTACACCTTC.

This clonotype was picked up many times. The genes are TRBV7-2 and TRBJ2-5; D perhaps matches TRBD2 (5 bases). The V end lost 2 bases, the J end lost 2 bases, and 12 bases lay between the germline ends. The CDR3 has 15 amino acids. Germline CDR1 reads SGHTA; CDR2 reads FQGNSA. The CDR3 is CASSLFSGLQETQYF. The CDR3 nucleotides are TGTGCCAGCAGCTTATTTTCGGGATTACAAGAGACCCAGTACTTC.

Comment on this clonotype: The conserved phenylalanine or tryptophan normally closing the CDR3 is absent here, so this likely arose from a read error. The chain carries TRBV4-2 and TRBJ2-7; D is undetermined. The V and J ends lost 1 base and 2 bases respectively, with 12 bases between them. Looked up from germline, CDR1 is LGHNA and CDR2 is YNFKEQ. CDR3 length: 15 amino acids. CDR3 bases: TGTGCCAGCAGCCAAGGAGACAAGATCCCCTACGAGCAGTACCTC. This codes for CASSQGDKIPYEQYL.